This is a list of T cell receptor beta chains from one sample in a study of molecular identifiers for immune sequencing clone quantification. TCRdb re-derived calls from the PCR reads in MiXCR, one entry per CDR3 protein. The sample has approximately 590,000 distinct CDR3 sequences; 25% are singletons. The sample was naive CD8+ T cells from blood, with Jurkat cell RNA spiked in. These receptors originate from a human donor in good health. Some libraries in this study had Jurkat cell RNA spiked in. Each CDR3 is given with its conserved first and last residue. D genes are given only for firm matches. Clone size appears in some rows only: once, few, many, or a class for an expanded clone.

J gene | D gene | V gene | clone size | CDR3 DNA | CDR3 protein
TRBJ2-4 | . | TRBV9 | many | TGTGCCAGCAGCGACACCCTAGCCAAAAACATTCAGTACTTC | CASSDTLAKNIQYF
TRBJ2-7 | . | TRBV2 | few | TGTGCCAGCAGTTACATTGGACAGACCTACGAGCAGTACTTC | CASSYIGQTYEQYF
TRBJ2-7 | . | TRBV7-2 | many | TGTGCCAGCAGCTTCGGAAGACACTACGAGCAGTACTTC | CASSFGRHYEQYF
TRBJ2-7 | . | TRBV29-1 | . | TGCAGCGTTGGTGGGGGGCGCCGTTACGAGCAGTACTTC | CSVGGGRRYEQYF
TRBJ1-6 | . | TRBV7-6 | . | TGTGCCAGCAGCTTTTCATGGGGCGCCGGGACCTATAATTCACCCCTCCACTTT | CASSFSWGAGTYNSPLHF
TRBJ1-6 | TRBD1 | TRBV9 | . | TGTGCCAGCAGCGTAGGGGGACCGGACAGGGCGGGATCACCCCTCCACTTT | CASSVGGPDRAGSPLHF
TRBJ2-2 | . | TRBV7-6 | . | TGTGCCAGCAGCTACCACCCGTTGGGGGCCGGGGAGCTGTTTTTT | CASSYHPLGAGELFF
TRBJ2-7 | TRBD2 | TRBV19 | . | TGTGCCAGTTCCCCCCCCCAAAGCGGGAGGTACGAGCAGTACTTC | CASSPPQSGRYEQYF
TRBJ1-2 | . | TRBV5-1 | many | TGCGCCAGCAGCTTGGGTGTTCTCACGGACTATGGCTACACCTTC | CASSLGVLTDYGYTF
TRBJ2-7 | TRBD2 | TRBV5-3 | . | TGTGCCAGCAGCTTAAAGGGACTAGCGGGGCTGGGCTACGAGCAGTACTTC | CASSLKGLAGLGYEQYF
TRBJ2-5 | . | TRBV4-1 | few | TGCGCCAGCAGCCAAGATAATGGCTACCAAGAGACCCAGTACTTC | CASSQDNGYQETQYF
TRBJ1-5 | . | TRBV30 | . | TGTGCCTGGAGTAACGGGTCGCATAGCAATCAGCCCCAGCATTTT | CAWSNGSHSNQPQHF
TRBJ2-3 | TRBD2 | TRBV7-9 | . | TGTGCCAGCAGCTTAGTAGTTCCTAGCGGGTTATACACAGATACGCAGTATTTT | CASSLVVPSGLYTDTQYF
TRBJ1-1 | TRBD1 | TRBV7-9 | . | TGTGCCAGCAGCAGCAGACAGGGAAGTTTCACTGAAGCTTTCTTT | CASSSRQGSFTEAFF
TRBJ1-5 | . | TRBV27 | many | TGTGCCAGCAGTTTATCAGGGACAAGGCCCCAGCATTTT | CASSLSGTRPQHF
TRBJ1-1 | . | TRBV4-1 | . | TGCGCCAGCAGCCAAGGGACATATGGCACTGAAGCTTTCTTT | CASSQGTYGTEAFF
TRBJ2-7 | . | TRBV7-2 | . | TGTGCCAGCAGCTACGGGGGGCAAACCTACGAGCAGTACTTC | CASSYGGQTYEQYF
TRBJ2-7 | . | TRBV29-1 | . | TGCAGCGTTGAAGGGCAGGGAACCTCCTACGAGCAGTACTTC | CSVEGQGTSYEQYF
TRBJ2-3 | . | TRBV24-1 | once | TGTGCCACCAGTGATTTCGACGCTGTCGCAGATACGCAGTATTTT | CATSDFDAVADTQYF
TRBJ1-1 | . | TRBV7-9 | many | TGTGCCAGCAGCCCCAGCGGGTTATCAGACACTGAAGCTTTCTTT | CASSPSGLSDTEAFF
TRBJ2-7 | TRBD2 | TRBV6-5 | many | TGTGCCAGCAGTTACTCGGGGCGGGGGGCCTACGAGCAGTACTTC | CASSYSGRGAYEQYF
TRBJ2-5 | TRBD2 | TRBV4-1 | few | TGCGCCAGCAGCCGACAGACTAGCGGGGGAAGCCTAGGGGAAGAGACCCAGTACTTC | CASSRQTSGGSLGEETQYF